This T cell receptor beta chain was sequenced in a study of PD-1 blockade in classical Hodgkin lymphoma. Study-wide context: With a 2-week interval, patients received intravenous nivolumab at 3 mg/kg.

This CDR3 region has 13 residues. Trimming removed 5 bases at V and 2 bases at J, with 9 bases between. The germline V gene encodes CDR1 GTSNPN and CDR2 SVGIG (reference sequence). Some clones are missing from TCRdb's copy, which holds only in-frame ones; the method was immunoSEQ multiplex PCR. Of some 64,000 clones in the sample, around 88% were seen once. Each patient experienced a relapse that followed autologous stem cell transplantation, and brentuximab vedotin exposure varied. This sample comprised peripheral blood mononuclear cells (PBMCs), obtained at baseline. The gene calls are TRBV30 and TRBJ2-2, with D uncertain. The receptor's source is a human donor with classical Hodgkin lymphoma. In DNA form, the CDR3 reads TGTGCCTGGGTCCCGATTAACACCGGGGAGCTGTTTTTT. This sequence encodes CAWVPINTGELFF.